Listed here are 18 T cell receptor beta chains from one sample, sequenced in a study of cytomegalovirus exposure and HLA in healthy donors. The PCR ran on 60 Vbeta and 13 Jbeta primers. The table came from immunoSEQ multiplex PCR; TCRdb's copy has only in-frame clones and leaves some out. The repertoire has 150,000 to 200,000 clones, 70% to 85% of them found once; the top ten carry over 2%. The sequenced sample was PBMCs. The receptors here all came from a human donor in good health.

CDR3 in amino acids: CASSYSWDTCTQYF. As DNA, the CDR3 is TGTGCCAGCAGTTACTCCTGGGACACTTGTACGCAGTATTTT. The V and J genes are TRBV6-5 and TRBJ2-3; tentative D call: TRBD1 (6 bases). Trimming pared 0 bases from V and 8 bases from J, leaving 12 bases between. CDR1 and CDR2 (germline): MNHEY, SVGAGI. The CDR3 has 14 amino acids.

This clone was counted a few times. The chain combines TRBV15 with TRBJ1-1, with TRBD1 matching 7 bases. CDR1 and CDR2 (germline): LNHNV, YYDKDF (reference sequence). The CDR3 is 13 amino acids. V lost 5 bases, J lost 4 bases, and 4 bases stayed unmatched. The CDR3 sequence is CATSEHRGTEAFF. CDR3 in DNA: TGTGCCACCAGCGAACACAGGGGCACTGAAGCTTTCTTT.

The chain has TRBV15 and TRBJ1-2, with D maybe TRBD1 (5 bases). The CDR3 covers 16 residues. Germline-derived CDR1 and CDR2 are LNHNV and YYDKDF (reference sequence). Trimming removed 5 bases from V and 4 bases from J, with 20 bases in between. The CDR3 bases are TGTGCCACCAGCCCCCGGGGGGGGTTACTGAGCTATGGCTACACCTTC. Amino acids: CATSPRGGLLSYGYTF.

This chain links TRBV4-1 with TRBJ2-1; TRBD1 matches 9 bases. Per germline, CDR1 MGHRA and CDR2 YSYEKL. CDR3 length: 17 residues. Unmatched junction bases numbered 8, after V lost 3 bases and J lost 2 bases. DNA of the CDR3: TGCGCCAGCAGCCAGGGACAGGGATCAGTAGCCTACAATGAGCAGTTCTTC. It specifies CASSQGQGSVAYNEQFF.

The chain has TRBV29-1 and TRBJ1-3; D remains ambiguous. CDR1 SQVTM and CDR2 ANQGSEA come from the germline V gene. This CDR3 region has 12 residues. V shed 6 bases and J shed 1 base, with 7 bases lying between them. Here the CDR3 DNA reads TGCAGCGTGTCCGTTTCTGGAAACACCATATATTTT. It is translated as CSVSVSGNTIYF.

The V gene is TRBV9, the J gene TRBJ2-5, with TRBD2 matching over 8 bases. The CDR3 is 15 residues long. Germline-derived CDR1 and CDR2 are SGDLS and YYNGEE. V trimming: 4 bases; J trimming: 5 bases; junction bases outside the gene matches: 10. The CDR3 spells CASSPPGGAAETQYF. The CDR3 DNA reads as TGTGCCAGCAGCCCCCCCGGGGGGGCCGCCGAGACCCAGTACTTC.

The chain links TRBV6-1 to TRBJ1-1; 8 bases agree with TRBD1. This CDR3 is built from 13 residues. Trimming removed 3 bases from V and 11 bases from J; junction bases left unmatched: 8. Germline CDR1 and CDR2: MNHNS and SASEGT. CDR3: CASSEDREGCAFF. The CDR3 DNA is TGTGCCAGCAGTGAGGACAGGGAGGGTTGCGCTTTCTTT.

The chain uses TRBV19 and TRBJ2-7; D ambiguous. In germline, CDR1 is LNHDA, CDR2 SQIVND (reference sequence). The CDR3 extends over 15 amino acids. V gave up 0 bases and J gave up 2 bases, with 11 bases separating them. The CDR3 sequence is CASSIDRTSTYEQYF. CDR3 DNA sequence: TGTGCCAGTAGTATAGATCGAACAAGTACCTACGAGCAGTACTTC.

This chain uses TRBV10-1 with TRBJ1-2, with D tentatively TRBD1 (6 bases). The CDR3 length is 13 residues. The germline V and J ends were trimmed by 3 bases and 8 bases, with 13 bases remaining between them. Germline loops: CDR1 WNHNN, CDR2 SYGVQD (reference sequence). The CDR3 DNA follows: TGCGCCAGCAGTGAATCGGGGGGCAGCGGCTACACCTTC. Residues: CASSESGGSGYTF.

V usage is TRBV11-1 and J usage is TRBJ2-1; perhaps TRBD2 as D (6 bases). The germline gives CDR1 SGHAT, CDR2 FQDESV (reference sequence). The CDR3 loop spans 15 amino acids. Trimming took 1 base from V and 3 from J, leaving 10 bases between them. CDR3 sequence (DNA): TGTGCCAGCAGCTTAGACGGGGGTCACTACAATGAGCAGTTCTTC. It encodes CASSLDGGHYNEQFF.

The V and J genes are TRBV4-1 and TRBJ1-4; 7 bases align to TRBD1. The V gene end was trimmed by 1 base and the J gene end by 8 bases; junction bases not matched to a gene: 7. This CDR3 is built from 15 residues. Germline-derived CDR1 and CDR2 are MGHRA and YSYEKL. The CDR3 bases are TGCGCCAGCAGCCAAGCACAGGGGCTCTGGGAAAAACTGTTTTTT. Translation gives CASSQAQGLWEKLFF.

This chain uses TRBV25-1 with TRBJ1-2; D is unresolved. From germline, CDR1 is MGHDK and CDR2 SYGVNS. V was cut by 5 bases and J by 7 bases, with 8 bases left in between. CDR3 length equals 11 residues. The CDR3 sequence is CASSSGSGYTF. In nucleotides, the CDR3 is TGTGCCAGCAGTAGTGGCAGTGGCTACACCTTC.

The chain employs TRBV19 and TRBJ1-2; 10 bases map to TRBD1. Germline lookup yields CDR1 LNHDA and CDR2 SQIVND (reference sequence). The CDR3 covers 16 residues. V was clipped by 7 bases and J by 0 bases; unmatched bases: 8. Here the CDR3 reads CASTSPGTGANYGYTF. Here the CDR3 DNA reads TGTGCCAGTACCTCTCCCGGGACAGGGGCTAACTATGGCTACACCTTC.

Details on this clone: The junction departs from germline at one end; a sequencing error may be responsible. The chain is built from TRBV6-5 and TRBJ2-7; possible D gene TRBD2, 6 bases. Germline CDR1 reads MNHEY; CDR2 reads SVGAGI. The CDR3 spans 16 residues. Here the CDR3 reads CAGSFAGLGKPYEQYF. The CDR3 DNA follows: TGTGCCGGCAGTTTCGCGGGATTGGGGAAACCCTACGAGCAGTACTTC.

V and J are TRBV5-6 and TRBJ2-5; 9 positions agree with TRBD1. Unmatched junction bases numbered 6, after V lost 2 bases and J lost 4 bases. Germline values: CDR1 SGHDT, CDR2 YYEEEE. There are 15 residues in the CDR3. For the CDR3, the DNA is TGTGCCAGCAGCTTAAAGACAGGGGGTGGAGAGACCCAGTACTTC. Translated, it gives CASSLKTGGGETQYF.

V is TRBV29-1 and J is TRBJ2-1; the D is unclear. The CDR3 sequence is 13 residues long. Germline V gives CDR1 SQVTM, CDR2 ANQGSEA. Trimming pared 8 bases from V and 0 bases from J, leaving 11 bases between. The CDR3, as DNA: TGCAGCCTAAATACTGGCTCCTACAATGAGCAGTTCTTC. Protein: CSLNTGSYNEQFF.

CDR3 coding DNA: TGTGCCACCAGCAGCGAACGGACAGACAGCAATGAGCAGTTCTTC. This sequence encodes CATSSERTDSNEQFF. The chain joins TRBV15 to TRBJ2-1, with D possibly being TRBD1 (6 bases). CDR3 length: 15 residues. V was cut by 3 bases and J by 6 bases, with 15 bases left in between. In germline, CDR1 is LNHNV, CDR2 YYDKDF (reference sequence).

The J gene is TRBJ2-1, the V gene TRBV30; the match to TRBD1 covers 8 bases. J gave up 6 bases and V 3 bases, and 13 bases lay outside the gene matches. Germline V lookup: CDR1 GTSNPN, CDR2 SVGIG (reference sequence). The CDR3 loop spans 16 amino acids. DNA of the CDR3: TGTGCCTGGAGGGCCATGGACAGGGACGGTTTCAATGAGCAGTTCTTC. Protein product: CAWRAMDRDGFNEQFF. Combining the CDR3 with reference TRBV30 and TRBJ2-1 gives the whole variable domain SQTIHQWPATLVQPVGSPLSLECTVEGTSNPNLYWYRQAAGRGLQLLFYSVGIGQISSEVPQNLSASRPQDRQFILSSKKLLLSDSGFYLCAWRAMDRDGFNEQFFGPGTRLTVL.